Below, one TCR beta chain is given with its context. Its target is not known. The source of the sample is a study of T cells in localized non-small cell lung cancer. Between the trimmed V and J ends, which lost 1 base and 2 bases, there was a span of 12 bases. This CDR3 is built from 15 residues. CDR1 and CDR2 from the germline V gene are LNHNV and YYDKDF (reference sequence). General observations from the study: Adjacent lung had a median roughly 53 of the 100 largest tumor clones. Investigators sequenced only a single tumor region, leaving heterogeneity possible. Elevated circulating T cell density in blood was associated with longer overall survival. Uninvolved adjacent lung showed higher T cell clonality than tumor.

Assay used: immunoSEQ multiplex PCR; TCRdb lists only in-frame clones, some missing. The sample contains about 6,000 clones, approximately 24% of which appear only once. V gene TRBV15 combines with J gene TRBJ2-7; the D gene is possibly TRBD2 (5 bases). The sample here was lung tumor tissue, taken before any cancer treatment. The TCR sequence derives from a female donor older than 55 with stage I lung adenocarcinoma. CDR3 DNA: TGTGCCACCAGCAGAGCTCGCGCGGAGGCCTACGAGCAGTACTTC. Amino acids: CATSRARAEAYEQYF.